The 4 T cell receptor beta chains given below trace back to one sample, sequenced in a study of CD8 T cells in ankylosing spondylitis. Study outcomes and limitations: Ankylosing spondylitis blood appeared to carry a characteristic TCR beta motif of several highly homologous variants.

These TCRs' antigens remain unknown. TCRdb fed the 5' RACE reads into MiXCR, producing one record per CDR3 protein. Of hundreds of thousands of distinct CDR3 sequences in the sample, 10% to 15% were seen once. Sequences were obtained from blood, either unsorted or a sorted T cell fraction (not recorded which). The receptors shown here come from a male donor with ankylosing spondylitis.

There are a few counts of this clonotype. The chain uses TRBV20-1 and TRBJ2-2; 8 nucleotides agree with TRBD2. Unmatched junction bases numbered 4, after V lost 1 base and J lost 0 bases. The CDR3 covers 16 residues. Germline CDR1 and CDR2: DFQATT and SNEGSKA (reference sequence). The CDR3, as DNA: TGCAGTGCTAGAGTAAACGGGGGGGCGAACACCGGGGAGCTGTTTTTT. It specifies CSARVNGGANTGELFF.

This clonotype was seen only a few times. The chain combines TRBV3-1 with TRBJ2-3; D gene uncertain. The CDR3 has 14 amino acids. The V end was cut by 3 bases, the J end by 1 base, with 8 bases between. Germline V gene data show CDR1 as LGHDT and CDR2 as YNNKEL (reference sequence). Written as DNA, the CDR3 is TGTGCCAGCAGCCAGGCGCTTGGCACAGATACGCAGTATTTT. Protein sequence: CASSQALGTDTQYF.

The gene calls are TRBV4-1 and TRBJ1-4; no clear D. Trimming removed 0 bases at V and 8 bases at J, with 10 bases between. In germline, CDR1 is MGHRA, CDR2 YSYEKL. The CDR3 spans 14 residues. CDR3 protein: CASSQEIKREKLFF. The CDR3 region has the DNA TGCGCCAGCAGCCAAGAAATAAAGAGGGAAAAACTGTTTTTT.

The rearrangement links TRBV7-2 to TRBJ2-1; D gene ambiguous. Germline CDR1 and CDR2: SGHTA and FQGNSA. CDR3 length: 16 amino acids. Trimming removed 5 bases at V and 5 bases at J, with 19 bases between. In DNA form, the CDR3 reads TGTGCCAGCAGCGCCGTCTCGGATCTTACCGACAATGAGCAGTTCTTC. This encodes CASSAVSDLTDNEQFF.